This T cell receptor beta chain was sequenced in a study of cytomegalovirus exposure and HLA in healthy donors. This clone was detected a few times. The antigen is unknown. The V and J ends lost 2 bases and 4 bases, in that order; junction bases with no gene match: 8. This CDR3 has 17 amino acids. Germline V CDR1 and CDR2: SGDLS, YYNGEE. Findings of the study overall: A later analysis showed that HLA-associated TCR beta chains had undergone more clonal expansion than equally common others. In vitro checks showed that a few CMV-associated chains really do target CMV antigens.

Vbeta (60) and Jbeta (13) primers were used in the PCR. Method: immunoSEQ multiplex PCR; TCRdb's copy keeps in-frame clones and lacks some. The sample lists 150,000 to 200,000 clones; over 60% were seen once. All the people who gave samples were healthy bone marrow donors. This TCR came from a woman aged 40 to 50 in good health and CMV-seronegative. Sequencing was performed on PBMCs. The chain recombines TRBV9 with TRBJ2-1; 11 nucleotides line up with TRBD2. The DNA for the CDR3 is TGTGCCAGCAGCGTCTCCACGGGACTAGCGGCATACAATGAGCAGTTCTTC. Protein sequence: CASSVSTGLAAYNEQFF. The variable domain in full, with the rest retrieved from reference TRBV9 and TRBJ2-1, is DSGVTQTPKHLITATGQRVTLRCSPRSGDLSVYWYQQSLDQGLQFLIQYYNGEERAKGNILERFSAQQFPDLHSELNLSSLELGDSALYFCASSVSTGLAAYNEQFFGPGTRLTVL.